The rows below give T cell receptor beta chains drawn from one sample of a study of blood T cell repertoires in COVID-19. This table comes from immunoSEQ multiplex PCR, and its TCRdb copy is limited to in-frame clones, with some not included. The profile covers 150,000 to 170,000 clones, with 91% appearing a single time and about 0.57% taken by the ten largest. Sample: peripheral blood. These TCRs come from a man aged 45-60 years with acute or convalescent COVID-19. Both conserved end residues are part of each CDR3. The D gene is left open where the match is weak. The size entry is marked missing in some rows and otherwise reads once, few, many or a size class.

TRBJ1-4,TRBD1,-,TRBV6-6,CASSRTGVGEKLFF,TGTGCCAGCAGTCGCACAGGGGTTGGGGAAAAACTGTTTTTT
TRBJ1-6,TRBD1,-,TRBV6-5,CASSHGQGGNSPLHF,TGTGCCAGCAGCCATGGACAGGGGGGGAATTCACCCCTCCACTTT
TRBJ2-1,TRBD2,-,TRBV5-1,CASRSAGLAGSNEQFF,TGCGCCAGCAGAAGTGCTGGGCTAGCGGGGAGTAATGAGCAGTTCTTC
TRBJ1-1,TRBD1,-,TRBV5-4,CASSTPDRGPTEAFF,TGTGCCAGCAGCACCCCCGACAGGGGGCCCACTGAAGCTTTCTTT
TRBJ1-1,TRBD1,once,TRBV18,CASSDQGGTEAFF,TGTGCCAGCTCGGACCAGGGGGGCACTGAAGCTTTCTTT
TRBJ1-3,-,-,TRBV9,CASSPRGYSGNTIYF,TGTGCCAGCAGCCCCCGGGGTTATTCTGGAAACACCATATATTTT
TRBJ1-1,-,-,TRBV7-2,CASSKQGMNTEAFF,TGTGCCAGCAGCAAACAGGGCATGAACACTGAAGCTTTCTTT
TRBJ1-6,TRBD1,-,TRBV27,CASSPFTAPGGPPLHF,TGTGCCAGCAGTCCCTTTACCGCACCAGGGGGACCACCCCTCCACTTT
TRBJ1-2,TRBD1,-,TRBV18,CASSPIPGQGAYGYTF,TGTGCCAGCTCACCAATACCGGGACAGGGGGCCTATGGCTACACCTTC
TRBJ2-5,TRBD2,-,TRBV4-1,CASSQPPGLAGGPRKETQYF,TGCGCCAGCAGCCAACCGCCGGGACTAGCGGGAGGGCCGAGGAAAGAGACCCAGTACTTC
TRBJ1-5,-,once,TRBV2,CASSLQISNQPQHF,TGTGCCAGCAGCCTACAGATTAGCAATCAGCCCCAGCATTTT
TRBJ1-4,-,-,TRBV4-3,CASSQGGGDEKLFF,TGCGCCAGCAGCCAAGGGGGCGGCGATGAAAAACTGTTTTTT
TRBJ2-7,TRBD1,-,TRBV6-6,CASSQTGTGLYEQYF,TGTGCCAGCAGCCAGACAGGGACAGGGCTCTACGAGCAGTACTTC
TRBJ1-2,-,-,TRBV6-5,CASSPLLTGFSGYTF,TGTGCCAGCAGCCCCCTCCTGACAGGCTTCAGTGGCTACACCTTC
TRBJ1-4,TRBD1,-,TRBV5-1,CASSTGQGGEKLFF,TGCGCCAGCAGCACGGGACAGGGTGGGGAAAAACTGTTTTTT
TRBJ1-3,-,-,TRBV9,CASSYSGNTIYF,TGTGCCAGCAGCTACTCTGGAAACACCATATATTTT
TRBJ2-7,-,-,TRBV16,CASSPSRSYEQYF,TGTGCCAGCAGCCCCTCCAGATCCTACGAGCAGTACTTC
TRBJ1-6,TRBD1,-,TRBV7-9,CASSTGRTGRDSPLHF,TGTGCCAGCAGCACAGGAAGGACAGGGAGGGATTCACCCCTCCACTTT
TRBJ1-5,TRBD1,-,TRBV19,CASTEQGAVSNQPQHF,TGTGCCAGTACTGAGCAGGGGGCAGTGAGCAATCAGCCCCAGCATTTT
TRBJ2-3,TRBD2,-,TRBV6-2/TRBV6-3,CASSDRTSGTDTQYF,TGTGCCAGCAGCGACCGGACTAGCGGCACAGATACGCAGTATTTT
TRBJ1-1,TRBD1,once,TRBV5-1,CASSPGQGLMNTEAFF,TGCGCCAGCAGCCCCGGACAGGGTTTAATGAACACTGAAGCTTTCTTT
TRBJ1-1,TRBD1,-,TRBV11-3,CASSDTGTASTEAFF,TGTGCCAGCAGCGACACCGGGACAGCTTCCACTGAAGCTTTCTTT
TRBJ2-1,TRBD2,-,TRBV28,CASASGGLSYNEQFF,TGTGCCAGCGCTAGCGGGGGGCTTTCCTACAATGAGCAGTTCTTC
TRBJ1-1,-,-,TRBV27,CASSLIRGGTEAFF,TGTGCCAGCAGTCTGATAAGGGGGGGCACTGAAGCTTTCTTT
TRBJ1-3,TRBD1,-,TRBV7-2,CASSLDRPGNTIYF,TGTGCCAGCAGTTTGGACAGGCCTGGAAACACCATATATTTT
TRBJ1-5,-,-,TRBV19,CATQAGLVSNQPQHF,TGTGCCACCCAGGCAGGTCTTGTGAGCAATCAGCCCCAGCATTTT
TRBJ2-7,-,-,TRBV30,CAWSVQVGGTYEQYF,TGTGCCTGGAGTGTACAGGTGGGCGGAACCTACGAGCAGTACTTC
TRBJ2-4,-,-,TRBV7-2,CASSLLAKNIQYF,TGTGCCAGCAGCCTTCTAGCCAAAAACATTCAGTACTTC
TRBJ1-2,-,-,TRBV9,CASSVPGEGGYTF,TGTGCCAGCAGCGTACCAGGGGAGGGTGGCTACACCTTC
TRBJ2-4,-,-,TRBV3-1/TRBV3-2,CASSQRGNPQDIQYF,TGTGCCAGCAGCCAGCGGGGCAATCCCCAGGACATTCAGTACTTC
TRBJ2-7,TRBD2,once,TRBV9,CASSSQREGLEQYF,TGTGCCAGCAGCAGCCAGCGGGAGGGCCTTGAGCAGTACTTC
TRBJ2-3,TRBD2,-,TRBV29-1,CSVDPLAGFTDTQYF,TGCAGCGTTGACCCACTAGCGGGTTTCACAGATACGCAGTATTTT
TRBJ2-7,-,-,TRBV28,CASSQGPRAGEQYF,TGTGCCAGCAGTCAAGGACCCAGGGCAGGCGAGCAGTACTTC